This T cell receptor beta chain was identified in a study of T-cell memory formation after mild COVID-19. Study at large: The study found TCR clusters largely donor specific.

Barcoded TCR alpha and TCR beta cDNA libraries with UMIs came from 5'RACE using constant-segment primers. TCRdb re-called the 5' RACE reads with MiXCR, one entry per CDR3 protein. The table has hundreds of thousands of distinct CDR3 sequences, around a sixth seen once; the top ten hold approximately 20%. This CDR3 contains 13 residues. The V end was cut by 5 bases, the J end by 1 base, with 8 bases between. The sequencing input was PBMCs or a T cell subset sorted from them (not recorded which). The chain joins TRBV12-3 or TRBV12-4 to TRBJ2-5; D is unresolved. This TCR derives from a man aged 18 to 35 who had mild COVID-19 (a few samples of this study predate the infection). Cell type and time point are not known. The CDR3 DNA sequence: TGTGCCAGCAGTGGACCCATCCAAGAGACCCAGTACTTC. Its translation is CASSGPIQETQYF.